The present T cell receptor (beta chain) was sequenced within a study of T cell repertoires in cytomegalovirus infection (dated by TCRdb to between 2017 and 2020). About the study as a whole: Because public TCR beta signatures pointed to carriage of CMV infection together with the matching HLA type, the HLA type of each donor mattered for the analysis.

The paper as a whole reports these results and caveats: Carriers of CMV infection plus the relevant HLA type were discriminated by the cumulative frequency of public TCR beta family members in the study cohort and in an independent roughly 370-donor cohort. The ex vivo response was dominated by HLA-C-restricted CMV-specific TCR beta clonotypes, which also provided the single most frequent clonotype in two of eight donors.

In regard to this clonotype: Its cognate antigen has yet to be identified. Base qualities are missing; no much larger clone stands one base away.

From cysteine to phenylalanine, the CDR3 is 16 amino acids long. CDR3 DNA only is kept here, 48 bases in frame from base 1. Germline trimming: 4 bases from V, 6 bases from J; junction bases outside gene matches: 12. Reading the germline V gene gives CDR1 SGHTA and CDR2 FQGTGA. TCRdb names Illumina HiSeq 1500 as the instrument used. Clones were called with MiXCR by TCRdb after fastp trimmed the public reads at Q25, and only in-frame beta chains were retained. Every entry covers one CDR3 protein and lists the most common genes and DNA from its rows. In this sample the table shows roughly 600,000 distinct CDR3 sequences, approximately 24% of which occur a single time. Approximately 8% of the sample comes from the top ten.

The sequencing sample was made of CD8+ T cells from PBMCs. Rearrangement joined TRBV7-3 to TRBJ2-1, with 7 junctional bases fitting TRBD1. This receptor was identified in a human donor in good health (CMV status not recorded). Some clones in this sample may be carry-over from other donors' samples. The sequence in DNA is TGTGCCAGCAGCTCACTGATACCGACAGGGATCAATGAGCAGTTCTTC. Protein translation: CASSSLIPTGINEQFF. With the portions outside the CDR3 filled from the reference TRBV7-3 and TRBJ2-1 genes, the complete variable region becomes GAGVSQTPSNKVTEKGKYVELRCDPISGHTALYWYRQSLGQGPEFLIYFQGTGAADDSGLPNDRFFAVRPEGSVSTLKIQRTERGDSAVYLCASSSLIPTGINEQFFGPGTRLTVL.